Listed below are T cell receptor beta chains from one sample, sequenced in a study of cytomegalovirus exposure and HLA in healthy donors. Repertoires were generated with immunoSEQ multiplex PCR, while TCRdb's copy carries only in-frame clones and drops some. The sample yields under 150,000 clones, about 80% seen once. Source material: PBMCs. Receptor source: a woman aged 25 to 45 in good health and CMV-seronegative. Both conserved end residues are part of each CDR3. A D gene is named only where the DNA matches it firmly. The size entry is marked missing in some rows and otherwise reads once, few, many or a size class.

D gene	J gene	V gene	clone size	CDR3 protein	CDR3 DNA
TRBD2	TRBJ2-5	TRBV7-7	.	CASSLANGGGETQYF	TGTGCTAGCAGCTTGGCTAATGGCGGGGGGGAGACCCAGTACTTC
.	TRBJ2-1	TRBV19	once	CASTSREAGYNEQFF	TGTGCCAGTACCTCCAGAGAGGCGGGGTACAATGAGCAGTTCTTC
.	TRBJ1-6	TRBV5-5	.	CASSLGSPGQTPLHF	TGTGCCAGCAGCTTGGGGTCCCCAGGACAAACACCCCTCCACTTT
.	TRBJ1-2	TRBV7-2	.	CASSLAGDFYGYTF	TGTGCCAGCAGCTTAGCAGGGGACTTCTATGGCTACACCTTC
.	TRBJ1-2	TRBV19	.	CATLDTFNYGYTF	TGTGCCACCTTGGACACTTTTAACTATGGCTACACCTTC
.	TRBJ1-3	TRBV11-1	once	CASRKLDGGDSGNTIYF	TGTGCCAGCAGAAAACTAGACGGCGGAGACTCTGGAAACACCATATATTTT
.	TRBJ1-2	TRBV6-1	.	CASRAGSYGYTF	TGTGCCAGCAGGGCAGGCTCCTATGGCTACACCTTC
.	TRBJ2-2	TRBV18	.	CASSRGRNTGELFF	TGTGCCAGCTCACGAGGCCGGAACACCGGGGAGCTGTTTTTT
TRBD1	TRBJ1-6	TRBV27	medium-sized	CASSLRTGGNYNSPLHF	TGTGCCAGCAGTCTCCGGACAGGGGGCAACTATAATTCACCCCTCCACTTT
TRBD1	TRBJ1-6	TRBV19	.	CASSRTTGQGVNSPLHF	TGTGCCAGTAGTAGAACTACGGGACAGGGGGTCAATTCACCCCTCCACTTT
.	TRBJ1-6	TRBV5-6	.	CASSALVSPLHF	TGTGCCAGCAGCGCGTTGGTTTCACCCCTCCACTTT
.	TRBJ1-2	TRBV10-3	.	CAISPGQFYGYTF	TGTGCCATCTCCCCCGGACAGTTCTATGGCTACACCTTC
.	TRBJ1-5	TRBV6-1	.	CASDIGPNQPQHF	TGTGCCAGTGACATTGGCCCCAATCAGCCCCAGCATTTT
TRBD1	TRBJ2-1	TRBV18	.	CASSPSGVRGNEQFF	TGTGCCAGCTCACCTTCCGGGGTCAGGGGGAATGAGCAGTTCTTC